This is a list of T cell receptor beta chains from one sample in a study of synovial regulatory T cells in juvenile arthritis. TCRdb keeps only in-frame clones here, not all; method: immunoSEQ multiplex PCR. The sample data list some 9,700 clones. Sequencing was performed on Treg cells from blood. The receptors here all came from a donor younger than 35 with juvenile idiopathic arthritis. CDR3s include the opening cysteine and the closing phenylalanine or tryptophan. A clone size is listed for some rows: how often the clone was seen (once, few, many), or a class if it is expanded.

V gene	clone size	J gene	CDR3 protein
TRBV6-1	NA	TRBJ1-5	CASSATGGNQPQHF
TRBV10-2	NA	TRBJ1-2	CASRAGQGVYGYTF
TRBV10-3	NA	TRBJ2-2	CAIEVGLNTGELFF
TRBV11-2	NA	TRBJ2-3	CASSLDMLAGGTDTQYF
TRBV18	NA	TRBJ2-7	CASSPNNRGPYEQYF
TRBV11-3	NA	TRBJ1-2	CASSLAPGDYGYTF
TRBV10-1	NA	TRBJ2-2	CASSESWGTGELFF
TRBV19	NA	TRBJ1-2	CASSWTGKVFGYGYTF
TRBV4-1	NA	TRBJ2-1	CASSQNKGAGGPYNEQFF
TRBV18	NA	TRBJ2-4	CASSPGLAGINGIQYF
TRBV27	NA	TRBJ2-7	CATAGVGTGGQYF
TRBV10-3	NA	TRBJ2-1	CATYGGSYNEQFF
TRBV6-1	NA	TRBJ1-1	CASSPKRGAEAFF
TRBV5-6	NA	TRBJ1-2	CASSFQSRGPNYGYTF
TRBV20-1	NA	TRBJ1-2	CSPGDYGYTF
TRBV4-2	NA	TRBJ1-5	CASSQDRIDQPQHF
TRBV18	NA	TRBJ2-7	CASSPDGTGAREQYF
TRBV5-1	medium-sized	TRBJ1-2	CASRPIGYGYTF
TRBV7-8	NA	TRBJ2-3	CASSYSTDTQYF
TRBV10-3	NA	TRBJ1-4	CAISTGSNEKLFF
TRBV11-2	NA	TRBJ1-4	CASSPRTDQTNEKLFF
TRBV7-2	NA	TRBJ1-2	CASPGGDNYGYTF
TRBV7-2	NA	TRBJ2-4	CASSLLTGGIQYF
TRBV6-6	NA	TRBJ1-2	CASSSADRQSYGYTF
TRBV27	NA	TRBJ2-2	CASSLNQPTNTGELFF
TRBV20-1	NA	TRBJ1-2	CSALSGEGYTF
TRBV6-1	NA	TRBJ2-7	CASSRQGATGEQYF
TRBV6-1	NA	TRBJ2-1	CASDAGTSRNNEQFF
TRBV11-2	NA	TRBJ2-7	CASSLDGRNYEQYF
TRBV10-3	NA	TRBJ2-1	CAISGPSVSSYNEQFF
TRBV5-1	NA	TRBJ2-7	CASSTGPLGEQYF
TRBV7-2	NA	TRBJ2-1	CASSLAQGLAGYNEQFF
TRBV6-1	NA	TRBJ2-7	CASSLGRWHEQYF
TRBV25-1	NA	TRBJ1-2	CASSGYRGGYTF
TRBV30	NA	TRBJ1-6	CAWRVQGNSPLHF
TRBV10-3	NA	TRBJ1-1	CAISWILNTEAFF
TRBV6-1	NA	TRBJ2-2	CASSVPWLAGGTGELFF
TRBV11-2	NA	TRBJ2-7	CASSLASPYEQYF
TRBV6-1	NA	TRBJ2-3	CATSLLDTQYF
TRBV5-6	NA	TRBJ2-5	CASSSTWTVRYQETQYF
TRBV27	NA	TRBJ1-5	CASSVWGNQPQHF
TRBV2	NA	TRBJ1-6	CASSELLNSPLHF
TRBV19	NA	TRBJ2-7	CASADSRAYEQYF
TRBV18	NA	TRBJ2-3	CASSPGLPTDTQYF
TRBV10-3	NA	TRBJ2-1	CATLLAAYNEQFF
TRBV11-3	NA	TRBJ2-2	CASTPRLAPNTGELFF
TRBV10-3	NA	TRBJ1-2	CAISESGGGLGYTF
TRBV11-3	NA	TRBJ2-1	CASSLRSGRGNEQFF
TRBV6-1	NA	TRBJ2-5	CASSEGGTEETQYF
TRBV27	NA	TRBJ1-2	CASRPRTYSGDGYTF
TRBV6-1	NA	TRBJ1-5	CASGRPNQPQHF
TRBV7-9	NA	TRBJ1-2	CASSLAPGQPFQGYTF
TRBV6-1	NA	TRBJ2-3	CASSDRTQYF
TRBV27	NA	TRBJ1-2	CASSLSMGTGLYGYTF
TRBV5-1	NA	TRBJ1-2	CASSLTGDDGYTF